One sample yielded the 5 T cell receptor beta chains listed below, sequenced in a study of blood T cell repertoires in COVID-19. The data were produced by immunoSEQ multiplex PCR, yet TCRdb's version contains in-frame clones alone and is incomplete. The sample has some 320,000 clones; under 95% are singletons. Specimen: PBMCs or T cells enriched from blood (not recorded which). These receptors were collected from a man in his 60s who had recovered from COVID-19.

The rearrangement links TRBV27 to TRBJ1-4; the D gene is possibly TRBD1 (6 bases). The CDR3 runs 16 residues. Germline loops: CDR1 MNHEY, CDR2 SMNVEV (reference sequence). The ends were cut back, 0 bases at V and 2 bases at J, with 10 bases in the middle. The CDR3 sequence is CASSLSKGVTNEKLFF. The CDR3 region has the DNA TGTGCCAGCAGTTTATCCAAGGGGGTGACTAATGAAAAACTGTTTTTT. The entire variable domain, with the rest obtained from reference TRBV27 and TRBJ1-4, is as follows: EAQVTQNPRYLITVTGKKLTVTCSQNMNHEYMSWYRQDPGLGLRQIYYSMNVEVTDKGDVPEGYKVSRKEKRNFPLILESPSPNQTSLYFCASSLSKGVTNEKLFFGSGTQLSVL.

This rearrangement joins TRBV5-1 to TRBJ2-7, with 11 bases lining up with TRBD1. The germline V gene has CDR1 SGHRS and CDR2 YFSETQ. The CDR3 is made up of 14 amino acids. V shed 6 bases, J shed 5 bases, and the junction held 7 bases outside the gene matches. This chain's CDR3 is CASTRGQGGDEQYF. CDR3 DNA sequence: TGCGCCAGCACACGGGGACAGGGGGGCGACGAGCAGTACTTC.

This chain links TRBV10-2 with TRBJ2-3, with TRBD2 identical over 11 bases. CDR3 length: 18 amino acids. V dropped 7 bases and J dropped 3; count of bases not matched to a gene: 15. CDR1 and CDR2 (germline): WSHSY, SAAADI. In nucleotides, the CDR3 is TGCGCCAGCACCGACCTGATACAGGGGACTAGCGGAACAGATACGCAGTATTTT. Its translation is CASTDLIQGTSGTDTQYF.

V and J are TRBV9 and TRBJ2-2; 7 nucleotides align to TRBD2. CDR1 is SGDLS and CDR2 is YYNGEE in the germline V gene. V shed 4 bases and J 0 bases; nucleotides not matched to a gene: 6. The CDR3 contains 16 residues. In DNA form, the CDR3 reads TGTGCCAGCAGCAAATGGGAGGGGACGAACACCGGGGAGCTGTTTTTT. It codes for CASSKWEGTNTGELFF.

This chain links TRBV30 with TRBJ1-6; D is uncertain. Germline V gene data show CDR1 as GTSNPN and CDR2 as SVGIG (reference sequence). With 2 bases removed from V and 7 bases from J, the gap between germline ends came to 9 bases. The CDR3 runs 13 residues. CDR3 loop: CAWSFGENSPLHF. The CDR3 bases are TGTGCCTGGAGTTTTGGAGAAAATTCACCCCTCCACTTT.